This T cell receptor beta chain was sequenced for a study of blood T cell repertoires in COVID-19. CDR1 is LGHDT and CDR2 is YNNKEL in the germline V gene (reference sequence). Trimming took 0 bases from V and 7 from J; bases not matched to a gene: 8. The CDR3 length is 16 residues. Assay: immunoSEQ multiplex PCR; the TCRdb copy retains only in-frame clones and omits some. Among about 200,000 clones listed, roughly 90% were seen once. This receptor was identified in a woman between 25 and 40 years old who had been exposed to COVID-19. This chain links TRBV3-1 (or the pseudogene TRBV3-2) with TRBJ2-3; 9 nucleotides agree with TRBD2. Sequences were obtained from PBMCs or T cells enriched from blood (not recorded which). The CDR3 DNA reads TGTGCCAGCAGCCAAGATCAGAGCGGGGGGTTTTATACGCAGTATTTT. Translating it yields CASSQDQSGGFYTQYF.